This T cell receptor beta chain emerged from a study of blood T cells in healthy people across ages. Whole-study findings and limits: Naive T cell percentage by flow cytometry tracked strongly with beta diversity. Unknown donor CMV status possibly confounded expanded clonotype changes.

PCR was performed a second time for about 7 to 11 cycles using a sample-barcoded 5' primer and a J-beta primer mix. A template-switch adaptor that had 12 random nucleotides put a tag on each cDNA molecule. TCRdb called the 5' RACE reads again in MiXCR, with one record for every CDR3 protein. The data show about 1 million distinct CDR3 sequences, with more than 40% seen just once and about 19% held by the top ten. This CDR3 is built from 17 residues. J was trimmed by 6 bases and V by 4 bases; bases with no gene match: 13. Germline V gene data show CDR1 as LGHDT and CDR2 as YNNKEL (reference sequence). Points on this clonotype: What it binds is not known.

The receptor comes from an older woman in good health. Sequenced input: blood. This chain joins TRBV3-1 and TRBJ2-1, with 9 nucleotides matching TRBD2. The CDR3 bases are TGTGCCAGCAGCCCGTCGTCCGCGGGAGGGCTCCGCAATGAGCAGTTCTTC. Translating it yields CASSPSSAGGLRNEQFF.